Included here is one T cell receptor (beta chain) sequence, with context. Its antigen is not identified. TCRdb reprocessed the 5' RACE reads via MiXCR and lists one record per CDR3 protein. The data contain approximately 190,000 distinct CDR3 sequences, approximately 13% of them seen just once; the ten biggest clones take up approximately 9.9%. There are 16 residues in the CDR3. The germline gives CDR1 SQVTM, CDR2 ANQGSEA. V lost 8 bases to trimming and J lost 7 bases; unmatched junction nucleotides: 20. This sample is drawn from a study of CD8 T cells in ankylosing spondylitis. General study findings and limits: The clones that were linked to disease were reported to be significantly enriched in matched synovial fluid samples from ankylosing spondylitis patients. Disease-linked clones proved CD8+ and comparatively uncommon in peripheral blood. About 8 highly homologous variants made up a TCR beta motif, and this motif appeared characteristic of ankylosing spondylitis blood.

The clonotype comes from a female donor with ankylosing spondylitis or in good health (not recorded which). Sequenced: blood, either unsorted or a sorted T cell fraction (not recorded which). The chain couples TRBV29-1 to TRBJ2-1; 7 bases are shared with TRBD1. The CDR3 loop is CSTGWGTAVGGNEQFF. DNA for the CDR3: TGCAGCACCGGTTGGGGGACAGCCGTGGGTGGAAATGAGCAGTTCTTC.